The 28 T cell receptor beta chains given below trace back to one sample, sequenced in a study of T cells in Graves' hyperthyroidism and ophthalmopathy. It was RNA transcripts that yielded the amplified TCR beta CDR3 regions. An initial round of RT-PCR targeting the TCR CDR3 relied on the HTBI primer set. TCRdb re-analysed the multiplex PCR reads in MiXCR, keeping a single row per CDR3 protein. The table shows around 600,000 distinct CDR3 sequences, with about 14% occurring only once. Sequencing used blood. Receptors originate from a woman aged 50 to 60 with Graves' ophthalmopathy.

This clonotype showed up many times. This chain connects TRBV11-2 to TRBJ2-1; 8 positions agree with TRBD2. After removal of 2 bases from V and 5 bases from J, the junction contained 14 bases not matched to a gene. This CDR3 region has 18 residues. Germline CDR1 and CDR2: SGHAT and FQNNGV. Here the CDR3 DNA reads TGTGCCAGCAGCTTAAAGGAACTAGCGGTAAATCTCAACAATGAGCAGTTCTTC. Amino acids: CASSLKELAVNLNNEQFF.

This clonotype was seen many times. This chain joins TRBV13 and TRBJ1-5; 7 bases agree with TRBD1. The V and J ends lost 5 bases and 7 bases, in that order; junction bases with no gene match: 5. This CDR3 is 13 amino acids long. Germline values: CDR1 PRHDT, CDR2 FYEKMQ (reference sequence). CDR3 amino acids: CASSQTGRQPQHF. The CDR3 DNA is TGTGCCAGCAGCCAGACAGGGCGGCAGCCCCAGCATTTT.

The chain carries TRBV28 and TRBJ1-2, with D perhaps matching TRBD1 (5 bases). The germline V gene has CDR1 MDHEN and CDR2 SYDVKM. Trimming left V 4 bases short and J 4 bases short, with 25 bases between. This CDR3 region has 18 residues. The DNA for the CDR3 is TGTGCCAGCAGTTCAACCGTTCTACATACAGGAGGAGGCTATGGCTACACCTTC. This translates into CASSSTVLHTGGGYGYTF.

The sample holds many counts of this clonotype. The gene calls are TRBV29-1 and TRBJ2-1; D remains unclear. V lost 7 bases and J 3 bases, leaving 10 bases between the germline ends. The CDR3 runs 12 residues. Germline-derived CDR1 and CDR2 are SQVTM and ANQGSEA. CDR3 sequence reads: CSAGDNYNEQFF. The CDR3 DNA follows: TGCAGCGCCGGAGACAACTACAATGAGCAGTTCTTC.

This clonotype was observed a few times. A much larger clone is a single base away; this may be a read error. The chain has TRBV7-9 and TRBJ1-5; possible D gene TRBD2, 5 bases. The DNA end lines up better with TRBJ2-3; the J call may be wrong. The CDR3 spans 15 residues. Germline CDR1 reads SEHNR; CDR2 reads FQNEAQ (reference sequence). The CDR3 nucleotides are TGTGCCAGCAGCCAAGGTCCTCTCCGAGGGCAGCCCCAGTATTTT. It codes for CASSQGPLRGQPQYF.

This clonotype was observed many times. This chain joins TRBV7-8 and TRBJ2-7, with 11 bases aligning to TRBD2. Germline V lookup: CDR1 SGHVS, CDR2 FQNEAQ. V shed 5 bases, J shed 5 bases, and the junction held 8 bases outside the gene matches. This CDR3 has 15 residues. The CDR3 DNA sequence: TGTGCCAGCAGCGTCACTAGCGGGAGATGGGACGAGCAGTACTTC. Protein sequence: CASSVTSGRWDEQYF.

This clonotype was seen at least ten times. The rearrangement joins TRBV7-8 to TRBJ1-3; 8 bases fit TRBD1. J lost 1 base, V lost 5 bases, and 7 bases had no gene match. This CDR3 spans 16 amino acids. Germline V gives CDR1 SGHVS, CDR2 FQNEAQ. The CDR3 spells CASSLGQGRSGNTIYF. The CDR3, as DNA: TGTGCCAGCAGCCTAGGACAGGGAAGGTCTGGAAACACCATATATTTT.

In regard to this clonotype: A much larger clone differs from this one at a single base, so this may be a read error. The V and J genes are TRBV5-1 and TRBJ1-4, with D unresolved. CDR1 SGHRS and CDR2 YFSETQ come from the germline V gene. The CDR3 totals 14 residues. CDR3 sequence: CASNLNTGNEKLFF. The DNA for the CDR3 is TGCGCCAGCAACTTGAATACGGGTAATGAAAAACTGTTTTTT.

This clonotype showed up many times. The chain combines TRBV18 with TRBJ2-2, with 9 positions matching TRBD1. The CDR3 sequence is 16 residues long. V gave up 4 bases and J gave up 3 bases; unmatched junction bases: 6. CDR1 and CDR2 (germline): KGHSH, LQKENI. The CDR3 nucleotides are TGTGCCAGCTCACGACCGGGACAGGGATACACCGGGGAGCTGTTTTTT. It encodes CASSRPGQGYTGELFF.

This clonotype was seen many times. V usage is TRBV10-3 and J usage is TRBJ1-2; 8 bases line up with TRBD1. CDR1 and CDR2 from the germline V gene are ENHRY and SYGVKD. The junction had 5 bases not matched to a gene; V was cut back by 9 bases and J by 2 bases. The CDR3 covers 13 residues. CDR3 amino acids: CAIPDRANYGYTF. Written as DNA, the CDR3 is TGTGCCATACCGGACAGGGCGAACTATGGCTACACCTTC.

In this sample, this clonotype turned up many times. The chain carries TRBV6-2 or TRBV6-3 and TRBJ2-7; TRBD2 aligns across 8 bases. This CDR3 comprises 15 residues. The ends lost 5 bases at V and 6 bases at J; junction bases unmatched: 12. In germline, CDR1 is MNHEY, CDR2 SVGEGT. The CDR3 region is CASSRTAGLVAEQYF. CDR3 bases: TGTGCCAGCAGTCGAACAGCGGGACTAGTCGCCGAGCAGTACTTC.

This clonotype occurred many times. The chain carries TRBV11-1 and TRBJ2-1; D not resolved. Trimming removed 4 bases from V and 4 bases from J, with 11 bases in between. The CDR3 contains 14 residues. Germline CDR1 SGHAT, CDR2 FQDESV (reference sequence). CDR3 sequence reads: CASSSALGYNEQFF. The CDR3 DNA follows: TGTGCCAGCAGCTCCGCCCTGGGGTACAATGAGCAGTTCTTC.

This clonotype was observed many times. The chain uses TRBV11-2 and TRBJ2-5; no clear D gene. The germline gives CDR1 SGHAT, CDR2 FQNNGV. The V and J ends lost 4 bases and 3 bases respectively, with 9 bases between them. This CDR3 is built from 13 residues. As DNA, the CDR3 is TGTGCCAGCAGCTCGACCACTAAAGAGACCCAGTACTTC. It encodes CASSSTTKETQYF.

Many counts were recorded for this clonotype. The chain links TRBV7-9 to TRBJ2-5; D ambiguous. CDR3 size: 15 residues. Trimming took off 1 base at V and 1 base at J, with 10 bases between the two ends. Germline assignment: CDR1 SEHNR and CDR2 FQNEAQ (reference sequence). The CDR3 is CASSLGDGSQETQYF. The CDR3 bases are TGTGCCAGCAGCTTAGGGGATGGGTCCCAAGAGACCCAGTACTTC.

This clonotype was seen at least ten times. The chain joins TRBV10-3 to TRBJ2-7; D remains unclear. The CDR3 sequence is 14 residues long. The germline V gene has CDR1 ENHRY and CDR2 SYGVKD. V was clipped by 1 base and J by 0 bases, with 7 bases between them. The CDR3 sequence: CAISEFVSSYEQYF. In DNA, the CDR3 is TGTGCCATCAGTGAGTTTGTCAGCTCCTACGAGCAGTACTTC.

This clonotype has at least ten counts. The rearrangement joins TRBV20-1 to TRBJ1-2; weak D call: TRBD1 (6 bases). Trimming removed 3 bases from V and 4 bases from J, with 12 bases in between. The CDR3 sequence is 13 residues long. Germline V gene data show CDR1 as DFQATT and CDR2 as SNEGSKA (reference sequence). The CDR3 bases are TGCAGTGCTAGGGTTCCAGGGGTCTATGGCTACACCTTC. This encodes CSARVPGVYGYTF.

The V call is TRBV11-3, the J call TRBJ2-1; a weak D match, TRBD2 (6 bases). Germline V gene lookup returns CDR1 SGHNT and CDR2 YENEEA. V was clipped by 4 bases and J by 6 bases, with 13 bases between them. The CDR3 sequence is 14 residues long. CDR3: CASSSGVNPNEQFF. In DNA form, the CDR3 reads TGTGCCAGCAGCTCGGGAGTAAACCCCAATGAGCAGTTCTTC.

With regard to this clonotype: Compared with germline, one end of the junction differs, possibly owing to a read error. The gene calls are TRBV12-3 or TRBV12-4 and TRBJ2-1, with D possibly TRBD2 on 6 matching bases. The CDR3 contains 15 residues. The CDR3 loop is CASSPDSGAYDEQFF. CDR3 in DNA: TGTGCCAGCAGTCCCGATAGCGGAGCCTACGATGAGCAGTTCTTC.

This clonotype has ten or more counts. The chain uses TRBV18 and TRBJ1-5; TRBD1 matches at 9 bases. The CDR3 spans 15 residues. The ends lost 5 bases at V and 9 bases at J; junction bases unmatched: 11. Germline CDR1 and CDR2: KGHSH and LQKENI. The CDR3, as DNA: TGTGCCAGCTCAGCTTACAGGGGGCAAGAACCGCCCCAGCATTTT. Its protein is CASSAYRGQEPPQHF.

This clonotype was detected a few times. V is TRBV19 and J is TRBJ2-7; D may be TRBD1 (6 bases). V was cut by 5 bases and J by 4 bases, with 12 bases left in between. CDR3 length: 13 amino acids. The germline gives CDR1 LNHDA, CDR2 SQIVND (reference sequence). CDR3 DNA: TGTGCCAGTAGTTACAGGGTACGGTACGAGCAGTACTTC. It is translated as CASSYRVRYEQYF.

The V call is TRBV28, the J call TRBJ2-5; TRBD2 agrees at 14 bases. With 4 bases clipped from V and 0 bases from J, the junction kept 10 bases outside the gene matches. The germline V gene encodes CDR1 MDHEN and CDR2 SYDVKM. The CDR3 covers 19 residues. For the CDR3, the DNA is TGTGCCAGCAGTTCTCCGGGACTAGCGGGAGCGGTCTACCAAGAGACCCAGTACTTC. Translating it yields CASSSPGLAGAVYQETQYF.

This clonotype was observed a handful of times. The CDR3 region is CASTASGRFADTQYF. The CDR3 bases are TGTGCCAGCACCGCTAGCGGGAGGTTCGCAGATACGCAGTATTTT. The V gene is TRBV6-2 or TRBV6-3, the J gene TRBJ2-3; 11 bases line up with TRBD2. The CDR3 is made up of 15 amino acids. Trimming at V came to 7 bases and at J to 4 bases, leaving 7 bases not matched to a gene. Germline-derived CDR1 and CDR2 are MNHEY and SVGEGT.

This clonotype appeared once. At one end the junction does not follow the germline gene, possibly because of a read error. The chain combines TRBV9 with TRBJ2-1; D is possibly TRBD2 (6 bases). CDR3 length: 14 amino acids. CDR1 and CDR2 from the germline V gene are SGDLS and YYNGEE. The CDR3 loop reads CASRGGGEYSEQFF. The CDR3 DNA reads as TGTGCCAGCAGGGGGGGAGGAGAATACAGTGAGCAGTTCTTC.

This clonotype has only a few counts. A much more abundant neighbour one base away suggests this may be a read error. The rearrangement links TRBV28 to TRBJ2-1; TRBD2 is a possible D gene (5 bases). The CDR3 extends over 11 amino acids. Germline values: CDR1 MDHEN, CDR2 SYDVKM. As DNA, the CDR3 is TGTGCCAGCACTAGCATCAATGAGCAGCTCTTC. It is translated as CASTSINEQLF.

In this sample, this clonotype turned up many times. V and J are TRBV20-1 and TRBJ1-2; D is uncertain. Trimming removed 4 bases from V and 3 bases from J, with 12 bases in between. This CDR3 has 13 residues. In germline, CDR1 is DFQATT, CDR2 SNEGSKA (reference sequence). CDR3 in amino acids: CSATKERDYGYTF. The CDR3, as DNA: TGCAGTGCTACTAAAGAGAGGGACTATGGCTACACCTTC.

This clonotype was counted at least ten times. The chain carries TRBV7-8 and TRBJ1-2, with D uncertain. CDR1 is SGHVS and CDR2 is FQNEAQ in the germline V gene. V was cut by 3 bases and J by 0 bases, with 17 bases left in between. The CDR3 loop spans 17 amino acids. CDR3 coding DNA: TGTGCCAGCAGCTTCCGGTCAGGCGGACTAACTAACTATGGCTACACCTTC. It codes for CASSFRSGGLTNYGYTF.

This clonotype was seen more than once but under ten times. The genes are TRBV7-9 and TRBJ1-2; D is unresolved. The CDR3 consists of 15 residues. V gave up 5 bases and J gave up 6 bases, with 19 bases separating them. Looked up from germline, CDR1 is SEHNR and CDR2 is FQNEAQ (reference sequence). DNA for the CDR3: TGTGCCAGCAGCCACCCCGACGACATTTGGGATGGCTACACCTTC. This sequence encodes CASSHPDDIWDGYTF.

This clonotype has a count of ten or more. The V call is TRBV28, the J call TRBJ1-1; possibly TRBD1 for D (6 bases). Germline loops: CDR1 MDHEN, CDR2 SYDVKM. V dropped 4 bases and J dropped 1 base, with 10 bases sitting between them. The CDR3 is 14 amino acids. The CDR3 DNA reads TGTGCCAGCAGTTCCGGGACAAAGAACACTGAAGCTTTCTTT. Protein sequence: CASSSGTKNTEAFF.